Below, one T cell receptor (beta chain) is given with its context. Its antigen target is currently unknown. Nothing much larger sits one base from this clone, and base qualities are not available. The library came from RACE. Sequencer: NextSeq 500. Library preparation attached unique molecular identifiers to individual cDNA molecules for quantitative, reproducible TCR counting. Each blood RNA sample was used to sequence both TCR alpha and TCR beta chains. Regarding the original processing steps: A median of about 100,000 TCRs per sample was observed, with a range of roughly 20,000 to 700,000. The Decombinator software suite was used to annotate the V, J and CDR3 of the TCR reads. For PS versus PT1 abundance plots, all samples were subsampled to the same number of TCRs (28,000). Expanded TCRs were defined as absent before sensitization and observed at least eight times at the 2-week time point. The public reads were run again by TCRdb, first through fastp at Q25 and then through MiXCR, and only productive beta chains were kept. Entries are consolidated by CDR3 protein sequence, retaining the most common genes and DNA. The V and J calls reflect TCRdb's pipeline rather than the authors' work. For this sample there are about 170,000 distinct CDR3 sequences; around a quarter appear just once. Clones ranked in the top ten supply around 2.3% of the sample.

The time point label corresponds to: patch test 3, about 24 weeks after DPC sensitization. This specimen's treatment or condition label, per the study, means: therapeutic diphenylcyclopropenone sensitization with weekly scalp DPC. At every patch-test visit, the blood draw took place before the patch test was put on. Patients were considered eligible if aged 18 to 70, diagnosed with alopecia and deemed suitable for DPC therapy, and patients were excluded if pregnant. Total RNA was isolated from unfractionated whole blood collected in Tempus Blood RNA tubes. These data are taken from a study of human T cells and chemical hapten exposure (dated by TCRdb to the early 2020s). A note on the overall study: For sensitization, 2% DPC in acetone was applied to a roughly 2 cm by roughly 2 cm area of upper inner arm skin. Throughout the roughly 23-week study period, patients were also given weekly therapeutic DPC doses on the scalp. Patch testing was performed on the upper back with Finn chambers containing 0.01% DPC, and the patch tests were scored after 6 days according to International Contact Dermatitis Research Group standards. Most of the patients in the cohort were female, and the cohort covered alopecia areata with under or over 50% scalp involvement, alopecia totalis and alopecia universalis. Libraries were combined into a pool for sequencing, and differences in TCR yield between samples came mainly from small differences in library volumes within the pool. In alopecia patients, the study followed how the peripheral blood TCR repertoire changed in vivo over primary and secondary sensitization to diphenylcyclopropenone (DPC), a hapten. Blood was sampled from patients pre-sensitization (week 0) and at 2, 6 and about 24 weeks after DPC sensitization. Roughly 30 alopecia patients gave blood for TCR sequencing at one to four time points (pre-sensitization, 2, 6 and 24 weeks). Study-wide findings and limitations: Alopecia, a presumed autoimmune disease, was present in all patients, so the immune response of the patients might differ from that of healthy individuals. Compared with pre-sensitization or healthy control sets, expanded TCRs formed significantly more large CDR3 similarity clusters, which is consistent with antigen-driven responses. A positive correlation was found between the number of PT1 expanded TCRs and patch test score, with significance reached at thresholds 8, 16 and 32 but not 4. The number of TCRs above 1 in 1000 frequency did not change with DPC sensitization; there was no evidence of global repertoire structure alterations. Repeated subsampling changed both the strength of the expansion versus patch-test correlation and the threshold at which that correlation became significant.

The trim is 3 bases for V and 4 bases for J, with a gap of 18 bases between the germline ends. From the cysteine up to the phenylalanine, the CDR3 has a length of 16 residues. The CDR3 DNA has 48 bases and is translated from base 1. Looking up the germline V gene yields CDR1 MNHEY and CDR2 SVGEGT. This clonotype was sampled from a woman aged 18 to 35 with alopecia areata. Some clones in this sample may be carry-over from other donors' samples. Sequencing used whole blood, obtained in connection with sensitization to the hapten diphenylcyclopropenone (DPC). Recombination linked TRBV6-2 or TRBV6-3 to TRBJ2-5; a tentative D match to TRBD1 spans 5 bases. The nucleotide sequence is TGTGCCAGCAGTTATTTATCATCCAGGGTTGGAGAGACCCAGTACTTC. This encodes CASSYLSSRVGETQYF.